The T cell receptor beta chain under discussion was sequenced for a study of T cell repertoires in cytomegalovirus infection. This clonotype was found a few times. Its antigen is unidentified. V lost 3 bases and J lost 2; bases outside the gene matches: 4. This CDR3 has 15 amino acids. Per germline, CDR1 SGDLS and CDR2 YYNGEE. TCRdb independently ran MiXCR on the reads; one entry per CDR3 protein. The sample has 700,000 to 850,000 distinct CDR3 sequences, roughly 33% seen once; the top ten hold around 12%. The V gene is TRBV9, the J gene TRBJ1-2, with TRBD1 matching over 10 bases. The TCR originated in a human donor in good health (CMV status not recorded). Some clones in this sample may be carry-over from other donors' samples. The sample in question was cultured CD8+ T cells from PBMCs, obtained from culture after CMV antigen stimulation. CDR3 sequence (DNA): TGTGCCAGCAGCGCCGGGACAGGGGCCAACTATGGCTACACCTTC. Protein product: CASSAGTGANYGYTF.